These 11 T cell receptor beta chains originate from one sample sequenced in a study of CD8 T cells in Susac syndrome. cDNA came from roughly 0.47 to 1 ug RNA primed by random hexamers. One entry per CDR3 protein, called by TCRdb with MiXCR from the immunoSEQ multiplex PCR reads. The sample gives around 280,000 distinct CDR3 sequences, about 90% of which show up once; 0.06% to 0.075% is in the top ten. Source material: CD4+ T cells from PBMCs. The receptors derive from a human donor with multiple sclerosis.

The chain employs TRBV15 and TRBJ2-7; D gene uncertain. V lost 0 bases to trimming and J lost 0 bases, with 12 bases between them. This CDR3 is 16 amino acids long. CDR1 and CDR2 from the germline V gene are LNHNV and YYDKDF (reference sequence). Here the CDR3 DNA reads TGTGCCACCAGCAGAGATCTCCGGCAGAACTCCTACGAGCAGTACTTC. Protein product: CATSRDLRQNSYEQYF.

This chain joins TRBV6-2 or TRBV6-3 and TRBJ2-7; tentative D call: TRBD2 (6 bases). The V gene's germline CDR1 is MNHEY and CDR2 SVGEGT. Trimming pared 2 bases from V and 2 bases from J, leaving 7 bases between. The CDR3 length is 13 residues. The CDR3, as DNA: TGTGCCAGCAGTTACGCGGGACCCTACGAGCAGTACTTC. Residues: CASSYAGPYEQYF.

This sequence joins TRBV4-1 and TRBJ2-1, with 9 bases identical to TRBD2. Trimming at V came to 1 base and at J to 9 bases, leaving 10 bases not matched to a gene. The germline CDR1 and CDR2 sequences are MGHRA and YSYEKL. The CDR3 loop spans 16 amino acids. CDR3 protein: CASSQAIGGGAGEQFF. The CDR3 DNA sequence: TGCGCCAGCAGCCAAGCAATTGGCGGGGGGGCCGGTGAGCAGTTCTTC.

The chain combines TRBV12-3 or TRBV12-4 with TRBJ2-4; D call uncertain. V lost 6 bases and J lost 7, with 16 bases in between. The length of the CDR3 is 14 residues. The CDR3 region is CASSRPPPVNIQYF. CDR3 nucleotides: TGTGCCAGCAGCAGACCCCCTCCGGTGAACATTCAGTACTTC.

This clonotype was counted a single time. The chain combines TRBV20-1 with TRBJ2-7; 9 bases align to TRBD2. Germline trimming cut 1 base from V and 5 bases from J; bases unmatched to any gene: 9. This CDR3 has 15 residues. The V gene's germline CDR1 is DFQATT and CDR2 SNEGSKA (reference sequence). The CDR3 DNA sequence: TGCAGTGCTAGAGGCGAGGCGGGAGGGATTAACGAGCAGTACTTC. Translating gives CSARGEAGGINEQYF.

The gene calls are TRBV12-3 or TRBV12-4 and TRBJ1-1; D unresolved. CDR3 length: 16 residues. V lost 6 bases and J lost 3, with 20 bases in between. The CDR3 loop is CASRSPGGRVYTEAFF. The CDR3 nucleotides are TGTGCCAGCAGATCCCCCGGAGGGAGGGTCTACACTGAAGCTTTCTTT.

The chain has TRBV20-1 and TRBJ1-2; 7 bases are a match to TRBD1. This CDR3 is 15 amino acids long. CDR1 and CDR2 from the germline V gene are DFQATT and SNEGSKA (reference sequence). With 1 base clipped from V and 4 bases from J, the junction kept 9 bases outside the gene matches. The CDR3 nucleotides are TGCAGTGCTAGAGGTACTGACAGGGTTGGCTATGGCTACACCTTC. It specifies CSARGTDRVGYGYTF.

The chain uses TRBV3-1 and TRBJ2-2, with 8 bases aligning to TRBD2. Germline V gene sequence: CDR1 LGHDT, CDR2 YNNKEL (reference sequence). The CDR3 contains 15 residues. The junction had 4 bases not matched to a gene; V was cut back by 7 bases and J by 0 bases. The chain's CDR3 is CASTGGGTNTGELFF. The CDR3 bases are TGTGCCAGCACCGGGGGGGGAACGAACACCGGGGAGCTGTTTTTT.

The chain recombines TRBV5-1 with TRBJ1-1; D unclear. V lost 4 bases and J lost 6, with 22 bases in between. This CDR3 is built from 16 residues. Germline V gives CDR1 SGHRS, CDR2 YFSETQ. The CDR3 is CASSPSVSLSYSEAFF. The CDR3 nucleotides read TGCGCCAGCAGCCCCTCCGTCAGCCTGTCCTATTCTGAAGCTTTCTTT.

This chain uses TRBV6-2 or TRBV6-3 with TRBJ2-2, with a tentative D call TRBD2 (7 bases). The CDR3 totals 15 residues. Germline V gene sequence: CDR1 MNHEY, CDR2 SVGEGT. Trimming shortened V by 7 bases and J by 0 bases, and 12 bases separated the two germline ends. Here the CDR3 reads CASKRGGSNTGELFF. The CDR3 coding sequence is TGTGCCAGCAAGCGCGGGGGCTCGAACACCGGGGAGCTGTTTTTT.

The chain carries TRBV19 and TRBJ2-2; 7 bases fit TRBD2. Germline trimming cut 4 bases from V and 6 bases from J; bases unmatched to any gene: 8. There are 15 residues in the CDR3. CDR1 and CDR2 (germline): LNHDA, SQIVND (reference sequence). Here the CDR3 reads CASSTREGLAGELFF. The CDR3 DNA reads TGTGCCAGTAGTACCAGGGAGGGGTTGGCCGGGGAGCTGTTTTTT.